This TCR beta chain was retrieved from a study of naive and memory T cell subsets. This clonotype was picked up a small number of times. Its antigen remains unidentified. The beta constant-region primer was an equimolar mix of two oligonucleotides covering TRBC1 and TRBC2. The ligated cDNA underwent four PCR rounds using SP2 and nested alpha and beta constant-region primers. A single record per CDR3 protein comes from TCRdb applying MiXCR to the UMI-ligation and nested PCR reads. The sample has 130,000 to 150,000 distinct CDR3 sequences, approximately 22% seen once. The CDR3 sequence is 15 residues long. V shed 6 bases, J shed 0 bases, and the junction held 7 bases outside the gene matches. Germline V gene data show CDR1 as MNHEY and CDR2 as SVGEGT. CMV status came from CD4+ IFNgamma after overnight CMV lysate stimulation. After CD4 positive bead selection, the CD4-negative fraction gave CD8 T cells.

Study conclusions and caveats: Gini index rose across naive, CM, EM and EMRA in CD4 and CD8. Activation and differentiation may alter RNA-based TCR counts. Naive repertoires, especially CD8, held a few larger clonotypes, possibly memory cells re-expressing CD45RA.

The rearrangement joins TRBV6-2 or TRBV6-3 to TRBJ2-7; TRBD1 matches 8 bases. The source material was naive CD4+ T cells from blood. This TCR was sampled from a human donor in good health. The CDR3 coding sequence is TGTGCCAGCAGAAGGACAGGGACTCACTCCTACGAGCAGTACTTC. Translating it yields CASRRTGTHSYEQYF.